Sequencing of this T cell receptor (beta chain) was carried out in a study of T-cell memory formation after mild COVID-19. From the 5' RACE reads, TCRdb called clonotypes with MiXCR, one entry per CDR3 protein. The sample has a few hundred thousand distinct CDR3 sequences; roughly 9.4% are singletons. Overall study findings and caveats: That cross-reactive memory joined was suggested by some responding clones appearing in pre-infection memory. Later expanders leaned CD4+, whereas day 15 to 85 contracting clones were balanced CD4/CD8. Most CD4+ clones that shrank were in CM and EM, while CD8+ ones turned up in EMRA.

Germline assignment: CDR1 MNHEY and CDR2 SVGAGI. The CDR3 totals 13 residues. V lost 6 bases, J lost 1 base, and 1 base stayed unmatched. A few counts support this clonotype. Antigen: not known. Sequences were obtained from PBMCs or a T cell subset sorted from them (not recorded which). This chain uses TRBV6-5 with TRBJ2-5, with 8 bases lining up with TRBD1. This clonotype originated in a man in his late teens or twenties who had mild COVID-19 (a few samples of this study predate the infection). Cell type and time point are not known. The CDR3 nucleotides are TGTGCCAGCAGGGGACAGGCCCAAGAGACCCAGTACTTC. Protein sequence: CASRGQAQETQYF.